A single sample gave rise to the 32 T cell receptor beta chains below, sequenced in a study of blood T cell repertoires in COVID-19. Assay used: immunoSEQ multiplex PCR; TCRdb lists only in-frame clones, some missing. The data hold approximately 360,000 clones, with approximately 87% observed a single time. Sequencing used PBMCs or T cells enriched from blood (not recorded which). These receptors were collected from a woman aged 30 to 39 with acute COVID-19.

J is TRBJ2-3 and V is TRBV7-2; 11 positions match TRBD2. This CDR3 is built from 15 residues. Germline CDR1 SGHTA, CDR2 FQGNSA. V lost 3 bases to trimming and J lost 7 bases; unmatched junction nucleotides: 6. CDR3 DNA: TGTGCCAGCAGCTTGATGGCTAGCGGGGGGTATACGCAGTATTTT. It codes for CASSLMASGGYTQYF.

The rearrangement joins TRBV25-1 to TRBJ1-2; D is undetermined. Germline V CDR1 and CDR2: MGHDK, SYGVNS. Trimming shortened V by 2 bases and J by 0 bases, and 4 bases separated the two germline ends. The CDR3 has 13 amino acids. As DNA, the CDR3 is TGTGCCAGCAGTGAACGGGCTAACTATGGCTACACCTTC. Protein sequence: CASSERANYGYTF.

The chain carries TRBV4-1 and TRBJ2-7; D remains unclear. This CDR3 has 12 amino acids. Trimming shortened V by 0 bases and J by 2 bases, and 2 bases separated the two germline ends. Germline V CDR1 and CDR2: MGHRA, YSYEKL. CDR3 DNA sequence: TGCGCCAGCAGCCAAGATACCTACGAGCAGTACTTC. This sequence encodes CASSQDTYEQYF.

V usage is TRBV19 and J usage is TRBJ1-6; 7 nucleotides line up with TRBD1. In germline, CDR1 is LNHDA, CDR2 SQIVND (reference sequence). The length of the CDR3 is 15 residues. V lost 7 bases, J lost 7 bases, and 10 bases stayed unmatched. CDR3 sequence: CASNSWTGRNSPLHF. CDR3 bases: TGTGCCAGTAATTCATGGACAGGTCGGAATTCACCCCTCCACTTT.

The V gene is TRBV9, the J gene TRBJ2-7, with D maybe TRBD1 (6 bases). The CDR3 sequence is 13 residues long. The germline CDR1 and CDR2 sequences are SGDLS and YYNGEE. Trimming left V 3 bases short and J 5 bases short, with 12 bases between. The CDR3 spells CASSAGHPNEQYF. CDR3 sequence (DNA): TGTGCCAGCAGCGCGGGACATCCAAACGAGCAGTACTTC.

The chain has TRBV6-5 and TRBJ1-2; 9 bases line up with TRBD1. Trimming cost V 6 bases and J 5 bases; bases outside gene matches: 10. The CDR3 is made up of 15 amino acids. The germline CDR1 and CDR2 sequences are MNHEY and SVGAGI. CDR3 nucleotides: TGTGCCAGCAGCCCCGGGACAGGGATGGGGTATGGCTACACCTTC. Translation: CASSPGTGMGYGYTF.

V gene TRBV5-6 combines with J gene TRBJ1-1; D remains unclear. The germline gives CDR1 SGHDT, CDR2 YYEEEE. Trimming removed 0 bases from V and 6 bases from J, with 15 bases in between. This CDR3 has 15 amino acids. The CDR3 sequence: CASSLVREGAAEAFF. CDR3 in DNA: TGTGCCAGCAGCTTGGTTCGCGAGGGAGCCGCTGAAGCTTTCTTT.

This clone has more than one count but fewer than ten. The chain employs TRBV6-5 and TRBJ2-7; 10 bases line up with TRBD2. CDR3 length: 15 amino acids. The V and J ends lost 4 bases and 4 bases, in that order; junction bases with no gene match: 7. The germline CDR1 and CDR2 sequences are MNHEY and SVGAGI. CDR3 in amino acids: CASSSPSGGLYEQYF. The CDR3 nucleotides are TGTGCCAGCAGTTCACCTAGCGGGGGCCTATACGAGCAGTACTTC.

The V call is TRBV3-1 (or the pseudogene TRBV3-2), the J call TRBJ1-2; D unresolved. The germline V gene has CDR1 LGHDT and CDR2 YNNKEL (reference sequence). V lost 0 bases, J lost 4 bases, and 12 bases lay in between. CDR3 length: 15 residues. CDR3 coding DNA: TGTGCCAGCAGCCAAGATATCACAGCTACCTATGGCTACACCTTC. Translating it yields CASSQDITATYGYTF.

The V and J genes are TRBV2 and TRBJ2-7; 8 bases line up with TRBD2. The germline V gene encodes CDR1 SNHLY and CDR2 FYNNEI. CDR3 length: 13 amino acids. V trimming: 5 bases; J trimming: 3 bases; junction bases outside the gene matches: 3. The CDR3 nucleotides read TGTGCCAGCAGTAGGGGACTAGACTACGAGCAGTACTTC. As protein: CASSRGLDYEQYF.

The genes are TRBV15 and TRBJ1-4; D is unresolved. The V gene's germline CDR1 is LNHNV and CDR2 YYDKDF (reference sequence). The CDR3 is made up of 13 amino acids. Trimming took 3 bases from V and 3 from J, leaving 5 bases between them. As DNA, the CDR3 is TGTGCCACCAGCAGCCAGGCTAATGAAAAACTGTTTTTT. Translated: CATSSQANEKLFF. Full variable domain (rest looked up from reference TRBV15 and TRBJ1-4): DAMVIQNPRYQVTQFGKPVTLSCSQTLNHNVMYWYQQKSSQAPKLLFHYYDKDFNNEADTPDNFQSRRPNTSFCFLDIRSPGLGDTAMYLCATSSQANEKLFFGSGTQLSVL.

The chain has TRBV11-2 and TRBJ1-2, with 8 bases fitting TRBD1. The CDR3 has 16 amino acids. V shed 1 base, J shed 6 bases, and the junction held 10 bases outside the gene matches. Germline-derived CDR1 and CDR2 are SGHAT and FQNNGV. CDR3 sequence (DNA): TGTGCCAGCAGCTTAGGGGCCAGGGGGCCCCATGATGGCTACACCTTC. Translation gives CASSLGARGPHDGYTF.

The V call is TRBV5-1, the J call TRBJ2-5; 8 bases agree with TRBD1. Trimming took 5 bases from V and 4 from J; bases not matched to a gene: 7. This CDR3 contains 14 residues. Per the germline V gene, CDR1 is SGHRS and CDR2 is YFSETQ. CDR3 nucleotides: TGCGCCAGCAGTAGTCGACAGGGGATAGAGACCCAGTACTTC. It yields the protein CASSSRQGIETQYF.

Points on this clone: This CDR3 is also generated by other DNA sequences in the sample. The chain carries TRBV28 and TRBJ1-2; 9 bases line up with TRBD1. V dropped 4 bases and J dropped 6; count of bases not matched to a gene: 6. The CDR3 length is 14 residues. Germline CDR1 reads MDHEN; CDR2 reads SYDVKM. The CDR3 protein is CASSSPGQGHGYTF. The CDR3 DNA reads as TGTGCCAGCAGTTCACCGGGACAGGGACATGGCTACACCTTC.

J is TRBJ2-2 and V is TRBV10-3; 7 bases agree with TRBD1. V gave up 3 bases and J gave up 5 bases; unmatched junction bases: 9. Per the germline V gene, CDR1 is ENHRY and CDR2 is SYGVKD. The CDR3 consists of 16 residues. The CDR3 DNA is TGTGCCATCAGTGAAAGGGGGCCGATAACTACCGGGGAGCTGTTTTTT. This sequence encodes CAISERGPITTGELFF.

The chain uses TRBV6-5 and TRBJ1-1, with 9 bases lining up with TRBD1. Trimming took 4 bases from V and 0 from J; bases not matched to a gene: 6. Per germline, CDR1 MNHEY and CDR2 SVGAGI. This CDR3 has 16 amino acids. The CDR3 region has the DNA TGTGCCAGCAGTTGGACAGGGGCGGGATTGAACACTGAAGCTTTCTTT. Amino acid sequence: CASSWTGAGLNTEAFF.

The rearrangement uses TRBV4-2 and TRBJ1-5, with unresolved D. In germline, CDR1 is LGHNA, CDR2 YNFKEQ. This CDR3 contains 15 residues. V shed 1 base and J shed 0 bases, with 7 bases lying between them. The CDR3 nucleotides are TGTGCCAGCAGCCAAGTTAGCGATAGCAATCAGCCCCAGCATTTT. It is translated as CASSQVSDSNQPQHF.

The chain recombines TRBV30 with TRBJ1-4; 7 nucleotides align to TRBD1. The germline V gene has CDR1 GTSNPN and CDR2 SVGIG (reference sequence). This CDR3 is built from 17 residues. V was clipped by 2 bases and J by 7 bases; unmatched bases: 16. CDR3 amino acids: CAWSLGWAGGEGEKLFF. CDR3 DNA sequence: TGTGCCTGGAGTTTAGGTTGGGCAGGGGGAGAAGGTGAAAAACTGTTTTTT. Complete variable domain (other parts from reference TRBV30 and TRBJ1-4): SQTIHQWPATLVQPVGSPLSLECTVEGTSNPNLYWYRQAAGRGLQLLFYSVGIGQISSEVPQNLSASRPQDRQFILSSKKLLLSDSGFYLCAWSLGWAGGEGEKLFFGSGTQLSVL.

This clone appeared once. This chain joins TRBV19 and TRBJ1-2, with a possible D match to TRBD1 (6 bases). With 9 bases removed from V and 4 bases from J, the gap between germline ends came to 18 bases. This CDR3 has 14 amino acids. Germline V gives CDR1 LNHDA, CDR2 SQIVND (reference sequence). CDR3 region: CASNTPTGPYGYTF. CDR3 DNA sequence: TGTGCCAGCAATACTCCTACAGGGCCCTATGGCTACACCTTC.

DNA for the CDR3: TGCGCCAGCAGCTCGGGGAAAAACAGGGGTAGCTACGAGCAGTACTTC. This sequence encodes CASSSGKNRGSYEQYF. V and J are TRBV5-1 and TRBJ2-7; 7 bases agree with TRBD1. V lost 3 bases, J lost 3 bases, and 12 bases stayed unmatched. Germline values: CDR1 SGHRS, CDR2 YFSETQ. CDR3 length equals 16 residues.

The chain is built from TRBV7-9 and TRBJ2-3; 9 nucleotides agree with TRBD2. The CDR3 extends over 16 amino acids. CDR1 and CDR2 (germline): SEHNR, FQNEAQ (reference sequence). After removal of 1 base from V and 3 bases from J, the junction contained 5 bases not matched to a gene. The CDR3 DNA sequence: TGTGCCAGCAGCTTAGGAGGCGGGGGGGCTACAGATACGCAGTATTTT. Its protein is CASSLGGGGATDTQYF.

The V call is TRBV5-1, the J call TRBJ2-7; 12 bases match TRBD1. The CDR3 is made up of 15 amino acids. The ends lost 4 bases at V and 3 bases at J; junction bases unmatched: 5. Germline assignment: CDR1 SGHRS and CDR2 YFSETQ. The CDR3 DNA follows: TGCGCCAGCAGCCTAGGGACAGGGGGCTTCTACGAGCAGTACTTC. Translation: CASSLGTGGFYEQYF.

The chain is built from TRBV3-1 (or the pseudogene TRBV3-2) and TRBJ1-4, with TRBD1 matching 12 bases. The germline gives CDR1 LGHDT, CDR2 YNNKEL (reference sequence). The CDR3 length is 16 residues. V lost 6 bases and J lost 4; bases outside the gene matches: 6. Here the CDR3 DNA reads TGTGCCAGCAGTCCGGGACAGGGGGCACGTAATGAAAAACTGTTTTTT. It codes for CASSPGQGARNEKLFF.

V gene TRBV5-1 combines with J gene TRBJ2-7; TRBD1 matches 12 bases. CDR1 and CDR2 (germline): SGHRS, YFSETQ. The CDR3 totals 16 residues. Trimming at V came to 3 bases and at J to 3 bases, leaving 7 bases not matched to a gene. This CDR3 is CASSWGQGASDYEQYF. DNA for the CDR3: TGCGCCAGCAGCTGGGGACAGGGGGCTAGCGACTACGAGCAGTACTTC.

This chain uses TRBV11-1 with TRBJ2-7; weak D call: TRBD1 (5 bases). CDR1 and CDR2 from the germline V gene are SGHAT and FQDESV (reference sequence). This CDR3 is built from 14 residues. V was pared by 5 bases and J by 10 bases, with 21 bases between. CDR3 loop: CASSPDYRQGTQYF. In nucleotides, the CDR3 is TGTGCCAGCAGCCCCGATTATCGGCAGGGCACTCAGTACTTC.

J is TRBJ1-1 and V is TRBV7-3, with TRBD1 matching 8 bases. V lost 4 bases to trimming and J lost 1 base; unmatched junction nucleotides: 11. The CDR3 is 17 amino acids. Germline V gene lookup returns CDR1 SGHTA and CDR2 FQGTGA. The CDR3 spells CASSSQPYRGTNTEAFF. In DNA form, the CDR3 reads TGTGCCAGCAGCTCCCAACCCTACAGGGGGACGAACACTGAAGCTTTCTTT.

The chain combines TRBV14 with TRBJ2-7, with D perhaps TRBD1 (6 bases). The CDR3 loop spans 16 amino acids. Trimming left V 4 bases short and J 4 bases short, with 20 bases between. Germline V gene data show CDR1 as SGHDN and CDR2 as FVKESK. CDR3 coding DNA: TGTGCCAGCAGCCCAAAGAGGGGACAAGGGTTATACGAGCAGTACTTC. It yields the protein CASSPKRGQGLYEQYF.

The chain combines TRBV12-5 with TRBJ2-2, with a weak D call TRBD2 (6 bases). V shed 6 bases and J shed 5 bases, with 22 bases lying between them. The CDR3 is made up of 17 amino acids. Germline CDR1 is LGHNT and CDR2 is FRNRAP. This CDR3 is CASGAEGRGSWTGELFF. In nucleotides, the CDR3 is TGTGCTAGTGGCGCCGAAGGGCGGGGATCTTGGACCGGGGAGCTGTTTTTT.

The chain is built from TRBV4-3 and TRBJ1-1; 7 positions agree with TRBD1. CDR1 LGHNA and CDR2 YSLEER come from the germline V gene. Trimming took 0 bases from V and 3 from J; bases not matched to a gene: 13. The CDR3 contains 18 residues. For the CDR3, the DNA is TGCGCCAGCAGCCAAGATCTGGAGGACAGGCCCTGGGACACTGAAGCTTTCTTT. This codes for CASSQDLEDRPWDTEAFF.

This rearrangement joins TRBV4-1 to TRBJ2-2, with TRBD2 matching over 9 bases. The CDR3 spans 17 residues. Germline V gene data show CDR1 as MGHRA and CDR2 as YSYEKL. V lost 0 bases to trimming and J lost 6 bases; unmatched junction nucleotides: 8. For the CDR3, the DNA is TGCGCCAGCAGCCAAGAGGGACTAGCCCCCGCGGCCGGGGAGCTGTTTTTT. As protein: CASSQEGLAPAAGELFF.

V is TRBV6-6 and J is TRBJ2-7; D not resolved. V lost 0 bases and J lost 3, with 9 bases in between. The CDR3 is 14 amino acids. CDR1 is MNHNY, CDR2 SVGAGI, per germline (reference sequence). The CDR3 sequence is CASSYSRQNYEQYF. CDR3 nucleotides: TGTGCCAGCAGTTACTCGAGGCAGAACTACGAGCAGTACTTC.

The chain couples TRBV13 to TRBJ2-7, with 7 nucleotides matching TRBD1. The CDR3 loop spans 14 amino acids. After removal of 3 bases from V and 2 bases from J, the junction contained 4 bases not matched to a gene. Looked up from germline, CDR1 is PRHDT and CDR2 is FYEKMQ (reference sequence). CDR3 DNA: TGTGCCAGCAGCTTGGGGGACAGAACCTACGAGCAGTACTTC. Its translation is CASSLGDRTYEQYF.